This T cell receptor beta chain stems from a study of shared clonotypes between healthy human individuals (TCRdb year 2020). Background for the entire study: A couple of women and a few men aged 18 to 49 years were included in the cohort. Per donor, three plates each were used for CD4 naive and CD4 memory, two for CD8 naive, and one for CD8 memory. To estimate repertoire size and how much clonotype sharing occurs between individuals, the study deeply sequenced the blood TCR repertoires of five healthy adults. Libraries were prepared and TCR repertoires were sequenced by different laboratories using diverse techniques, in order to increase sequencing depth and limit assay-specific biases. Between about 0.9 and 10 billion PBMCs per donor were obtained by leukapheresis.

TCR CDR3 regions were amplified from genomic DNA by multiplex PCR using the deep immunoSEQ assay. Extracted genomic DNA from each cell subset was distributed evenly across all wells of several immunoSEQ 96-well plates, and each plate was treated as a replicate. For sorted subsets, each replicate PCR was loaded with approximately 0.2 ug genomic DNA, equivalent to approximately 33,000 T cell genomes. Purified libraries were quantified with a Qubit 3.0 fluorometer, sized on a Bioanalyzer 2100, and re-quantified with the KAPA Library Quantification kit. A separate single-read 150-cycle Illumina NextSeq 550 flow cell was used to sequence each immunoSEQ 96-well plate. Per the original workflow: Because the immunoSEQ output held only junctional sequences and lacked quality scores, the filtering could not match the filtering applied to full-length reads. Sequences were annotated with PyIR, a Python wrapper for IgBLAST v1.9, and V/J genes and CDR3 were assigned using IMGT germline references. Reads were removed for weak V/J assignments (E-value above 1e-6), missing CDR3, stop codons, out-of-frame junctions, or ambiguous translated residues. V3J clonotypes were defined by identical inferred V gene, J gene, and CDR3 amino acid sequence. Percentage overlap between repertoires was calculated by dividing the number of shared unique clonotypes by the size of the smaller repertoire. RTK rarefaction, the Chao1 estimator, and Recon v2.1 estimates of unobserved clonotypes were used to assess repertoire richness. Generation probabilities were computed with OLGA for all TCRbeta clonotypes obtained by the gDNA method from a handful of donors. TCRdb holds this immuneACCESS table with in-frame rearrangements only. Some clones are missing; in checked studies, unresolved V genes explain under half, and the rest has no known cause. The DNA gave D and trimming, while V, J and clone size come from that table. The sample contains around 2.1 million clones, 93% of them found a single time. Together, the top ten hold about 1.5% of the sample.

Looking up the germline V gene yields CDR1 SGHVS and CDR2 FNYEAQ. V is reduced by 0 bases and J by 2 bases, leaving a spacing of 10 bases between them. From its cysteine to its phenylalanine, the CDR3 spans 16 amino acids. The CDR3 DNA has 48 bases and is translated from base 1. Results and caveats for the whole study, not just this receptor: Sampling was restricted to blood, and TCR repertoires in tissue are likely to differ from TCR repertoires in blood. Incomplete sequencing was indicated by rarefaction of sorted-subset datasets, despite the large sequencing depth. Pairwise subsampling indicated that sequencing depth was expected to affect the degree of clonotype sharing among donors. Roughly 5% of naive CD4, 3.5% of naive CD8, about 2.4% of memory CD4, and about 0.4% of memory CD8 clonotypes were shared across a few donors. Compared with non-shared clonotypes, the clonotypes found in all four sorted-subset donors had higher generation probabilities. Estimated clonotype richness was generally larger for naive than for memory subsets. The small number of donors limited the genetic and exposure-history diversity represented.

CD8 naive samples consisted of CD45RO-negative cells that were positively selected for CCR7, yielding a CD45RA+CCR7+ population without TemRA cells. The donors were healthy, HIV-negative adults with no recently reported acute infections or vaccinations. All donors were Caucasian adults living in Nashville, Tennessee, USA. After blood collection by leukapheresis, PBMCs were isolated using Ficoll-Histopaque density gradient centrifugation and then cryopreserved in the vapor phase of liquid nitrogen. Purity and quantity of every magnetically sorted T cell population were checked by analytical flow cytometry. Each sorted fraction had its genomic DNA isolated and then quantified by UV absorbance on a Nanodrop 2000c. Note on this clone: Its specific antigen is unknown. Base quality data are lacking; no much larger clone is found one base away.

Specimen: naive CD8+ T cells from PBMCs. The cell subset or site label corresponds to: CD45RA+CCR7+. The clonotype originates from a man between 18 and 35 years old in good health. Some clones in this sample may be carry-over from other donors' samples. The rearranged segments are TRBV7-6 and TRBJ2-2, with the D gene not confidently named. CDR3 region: CASSLAWTGNTGELFF. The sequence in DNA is TGTGCCAGCAGCTTAGCTTGGACGGGCAACACCGGGGAGCTGTTTTTT.